The clone carrying this T cell receptor (beta chain) was observed at least ten times. What it binds is not known. The sample is drawn from a study of blood T cells in healthy people across ages. Whole-study findings and limits: Estimates based on one million T cells were treated as lower bounds. Across the age range, TCR beta diversity per million T cells fell in a roughly linear way.

In terms of origin and age, donors were healthy Caucasian individuals from Russia aged 6 to 90. Together with a sample-barcoded 5' primer, a J-beta primer mix was included in a second PCR lasting roughly 6 to 12 cycles. Through a template-switch adaptor with 12 random nucleotides, each cDNA molecule received a tag. TCRdb reprocessed the 5' RACE reads with MiXCR, giving one entry per CDR3 protein. The data contain 1.8 million or so distinct CDR3 sequences, approximately 39% of them singletons. V gave up 5 bases and J gave up 0 bases, with 11 bases separating them. The CDR3 spans 14 residues. Material for sequencing was blood. The rearrangement uses TRBV12-3 or TRBV12-4 and TRBJ2-7, with a weak D call TRBD1 (6 bases). The source is a human donor in good health. The CDR3 nucleotides are TGTGCCAGCAGTAAACAGGGCTTCTCCTACGAGCAGTACTTC. Translation: CASSKQGFSYEQYF.